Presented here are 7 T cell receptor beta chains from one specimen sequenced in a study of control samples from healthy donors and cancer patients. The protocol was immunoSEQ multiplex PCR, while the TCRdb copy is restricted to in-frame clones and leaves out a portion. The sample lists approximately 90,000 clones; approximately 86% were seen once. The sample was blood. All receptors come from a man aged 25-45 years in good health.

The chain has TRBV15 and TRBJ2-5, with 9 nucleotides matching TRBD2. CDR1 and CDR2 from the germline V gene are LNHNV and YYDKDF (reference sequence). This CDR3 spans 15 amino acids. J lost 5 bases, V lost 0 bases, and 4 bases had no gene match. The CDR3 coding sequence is TGTGCCACCAGCAGAGATGGGACTAGCTCCGAGACCCAGTACTTC. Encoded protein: CATSRDGTSSETQYF.

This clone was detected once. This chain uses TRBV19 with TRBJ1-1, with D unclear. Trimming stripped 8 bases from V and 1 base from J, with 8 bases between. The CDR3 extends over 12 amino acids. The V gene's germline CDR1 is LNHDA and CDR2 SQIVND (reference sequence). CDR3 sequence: CASHGPNTEAFF. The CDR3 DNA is TGTGCCAGTCATGGACCGAACACTGAAGCTTTCTTT.

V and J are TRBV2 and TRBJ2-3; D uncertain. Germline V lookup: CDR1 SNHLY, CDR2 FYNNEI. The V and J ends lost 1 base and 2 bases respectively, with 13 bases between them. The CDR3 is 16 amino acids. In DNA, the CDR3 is TGTGCCAGCAGTGAAGAGGGATTTCCTAACACAGATACGCAGTATTTT. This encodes CASSEEGFPNTDTQYF.

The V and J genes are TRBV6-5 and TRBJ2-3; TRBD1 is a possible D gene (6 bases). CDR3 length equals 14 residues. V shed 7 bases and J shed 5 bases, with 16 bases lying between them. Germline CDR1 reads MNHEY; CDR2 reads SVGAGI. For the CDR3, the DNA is TGTGCCAGCAAACGGGACATCGCACAAGATACGCAGTATTTT. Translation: CASKRDIAQDTQYF.

For the CDR3, the DNA is TGTGCCAGCAGCTCGATCGCGGGTAGTGGAAACACCATATATTTT. This sequence encodes CASSSIAGSGNTIYF. The chain employs TRBV7-9 and TRBJ1-3; D remains ambiguous. Per the germline V gene, CDR1 is SEHNR and CDR2 is FQNEAQ (reference sequence). The CDR3 consists of 15 residues. The V gene lost 4 bases and the J gene lost 3 bases, with 13 bases spanning the gap.

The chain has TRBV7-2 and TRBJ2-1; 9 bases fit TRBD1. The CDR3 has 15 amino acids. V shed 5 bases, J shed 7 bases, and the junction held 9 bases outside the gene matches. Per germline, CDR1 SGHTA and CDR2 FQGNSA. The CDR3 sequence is CASSRRSGQGNEQFF. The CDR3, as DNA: TGTGCCAGCAGCCGGCGTTCTGGACAGGGGAATGAGCAGTTCTTC. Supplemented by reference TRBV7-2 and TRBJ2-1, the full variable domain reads GAGVSQSPSNKVTEKGKDVELRCDPISGHTALYWYRQSLGQGLEFLIYFQGNSAPDKSGLPSDRFSAERTGGSVSTLTIQRTQQEDSAVYLCASSRRSGQGNEQFFGPGTRLTVL.

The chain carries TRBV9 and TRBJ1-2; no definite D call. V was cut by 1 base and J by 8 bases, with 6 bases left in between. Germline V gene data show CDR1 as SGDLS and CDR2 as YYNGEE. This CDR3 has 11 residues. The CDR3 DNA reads TGTGCCAGCAGCGTATTGCAGGGCTACACCTTC. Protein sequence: CASSVLQGYTF.